Given below is one T cell receptor beta chain in context. The sample originates from a study of T cell changes during pregnancy in multiple sclerosis. Sequenced by immunoSEQ multiplex PCR; TCRdb stores in-frame clones only, minus some. Among tens of thousands of clones listed, under 95% were seen once. CDR3 length: 14 residues. Germline CDR1 and CDR2: MDHEN and SYDVKM. V gave up 5 bases and J gave up 9 bases; unmatched junction bases: 7. The chain is built from TRBV28 and TRBJ2-1; 10 positions match TRBD2. Specimen: peripheral blood, collected before pregnancy. The TCR sequence derives from a female donor with multiple sclerosis, enrolled in a pregnancy study. CDR3 DNA: TGTGCCAGCAGTGTGCTAGCGGGAGTCCGTGAGCAGTTCTTC. Translating gives CASSVLAGVREQFF.